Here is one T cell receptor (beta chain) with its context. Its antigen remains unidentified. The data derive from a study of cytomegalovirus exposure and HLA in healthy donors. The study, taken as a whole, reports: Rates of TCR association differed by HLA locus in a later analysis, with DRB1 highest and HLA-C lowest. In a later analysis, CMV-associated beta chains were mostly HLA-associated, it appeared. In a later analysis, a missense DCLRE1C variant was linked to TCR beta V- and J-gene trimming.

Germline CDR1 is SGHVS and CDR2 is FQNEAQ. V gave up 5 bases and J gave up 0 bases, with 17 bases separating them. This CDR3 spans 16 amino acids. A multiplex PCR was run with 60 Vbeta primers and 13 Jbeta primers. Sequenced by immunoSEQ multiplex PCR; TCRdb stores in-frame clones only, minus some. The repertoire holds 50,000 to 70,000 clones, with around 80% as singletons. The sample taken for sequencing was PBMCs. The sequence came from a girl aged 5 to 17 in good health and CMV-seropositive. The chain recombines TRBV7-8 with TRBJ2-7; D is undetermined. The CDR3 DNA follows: TGTGCCAGCAGCGCGAAAATCGGGTCAGTCTCCTACGAGCAGTACTTC. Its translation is CASSAKIGSVSYEQYF.